The clone carrying this T cell receptor (beta chain) was seen only once. The sample originates from a study of blood T cell repertoires in COVID-19. Across the study: Whether acute or convalescent, the COVID-19 samples came from the United States, Italy and Spain. T cells, B-cell-depleted T cells, or PBMCs provided the cDNA or gDNA that served as material.

The CDR3 runs 12 residues. Germline V gene sequence: CDR1 MNHEY, CDR2 SVGEGT. The trim removed 4 bases at V and 8 bases at J, leaving 0 bases unmatched. Original analysis: Nucleated cell counts were estimated from reference gene primer amplification. The assay was immunoSEQ multiplex PCR, and TCRdb's table has in-frame clones only and misses some. The DNA was the basis for D and trimming; V, J and clone size are from that table. This sample has 140,000 to 150,000 clones; approximately 85% occur once, and the top ten carry roughly 8%. The sequence derives from an older woman with COVID-19, enrolled during active disease. Sequenced sample: peripheral blood. This rearrangement joins TRBV6-2 or TRBV6-3 to TRBJ2-4, with 9 bases aligning to TRBD1. The CDR3 bases are TGTGCCAGCAGTTGGACAGGGGACATTCAGTACTTC. Translation gives CASSWTGDIQYF.